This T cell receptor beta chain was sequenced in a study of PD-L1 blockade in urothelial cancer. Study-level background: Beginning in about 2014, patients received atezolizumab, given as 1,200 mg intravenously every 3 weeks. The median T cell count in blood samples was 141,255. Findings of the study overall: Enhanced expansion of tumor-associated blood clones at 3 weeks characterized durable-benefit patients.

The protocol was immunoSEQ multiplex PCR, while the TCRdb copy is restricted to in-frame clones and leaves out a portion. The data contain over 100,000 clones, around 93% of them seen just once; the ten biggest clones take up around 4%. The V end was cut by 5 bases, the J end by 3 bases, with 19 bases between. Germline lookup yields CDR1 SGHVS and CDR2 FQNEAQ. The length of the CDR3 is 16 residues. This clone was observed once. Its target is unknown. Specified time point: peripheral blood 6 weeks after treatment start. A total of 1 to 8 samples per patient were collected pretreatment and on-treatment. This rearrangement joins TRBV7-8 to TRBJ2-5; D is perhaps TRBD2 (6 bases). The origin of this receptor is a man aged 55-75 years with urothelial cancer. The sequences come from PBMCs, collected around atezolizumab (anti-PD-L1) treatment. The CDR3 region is CASSPIGQAGEETQYF. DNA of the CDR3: TGTGCCAGCAGCCCGATCGGACAAGCGGGTGAAGAGACCCAGTACTTC.